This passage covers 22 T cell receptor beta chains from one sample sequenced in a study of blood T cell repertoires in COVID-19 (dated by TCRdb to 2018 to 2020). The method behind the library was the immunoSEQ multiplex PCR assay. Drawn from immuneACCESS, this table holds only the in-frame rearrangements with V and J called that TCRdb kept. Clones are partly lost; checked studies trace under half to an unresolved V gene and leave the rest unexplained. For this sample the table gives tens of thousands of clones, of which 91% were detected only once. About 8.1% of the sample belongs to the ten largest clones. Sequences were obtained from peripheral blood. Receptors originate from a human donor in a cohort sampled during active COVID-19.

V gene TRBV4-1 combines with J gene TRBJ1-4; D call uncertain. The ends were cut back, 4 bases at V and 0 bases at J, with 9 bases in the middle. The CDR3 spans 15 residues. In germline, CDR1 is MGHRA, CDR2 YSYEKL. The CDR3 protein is CASSLDRATNEKLFF. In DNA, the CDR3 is TGCGCCAGCAGCCTAGACCGAGCAACTAATGAAAAACTGTTTTTT.

The DNA for the CDR3 is TGTGCCAGCAGCGGGGACAGGGTTGGGTCCAATGAGCAGTTCTTC. This encodes CASSGDRVGSNEQFF. The V gene is TRBV11-3, the J gene TRBJ2-1; 9 positions match TRBD1. The germline gives CDR1 SGHNT, CDR2 YENEEA. J gave up 6 bases and V 5 bases, and 8 bases lay outside the gene matches. The CDR3 runs 15 residues.

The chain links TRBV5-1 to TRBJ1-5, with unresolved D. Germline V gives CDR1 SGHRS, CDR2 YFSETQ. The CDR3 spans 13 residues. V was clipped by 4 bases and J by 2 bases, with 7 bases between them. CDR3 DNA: TGCGCCAGCAGCCCCCAGGGCAATCAGCCCCAGCATTTT. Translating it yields CASSPQGNQPQHF.

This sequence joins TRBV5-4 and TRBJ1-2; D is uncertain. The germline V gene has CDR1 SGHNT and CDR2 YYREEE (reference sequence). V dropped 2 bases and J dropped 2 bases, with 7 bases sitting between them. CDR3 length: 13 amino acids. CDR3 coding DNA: TGTGCCAGCAGCTTCAACTGGAACTATGGCTACACCTTC. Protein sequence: CASSFNWNYGYTF.

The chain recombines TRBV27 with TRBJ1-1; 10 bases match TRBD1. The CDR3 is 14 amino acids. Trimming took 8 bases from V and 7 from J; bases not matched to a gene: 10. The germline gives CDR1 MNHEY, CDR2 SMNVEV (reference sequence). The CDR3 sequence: CASSDRGRLDEAFF. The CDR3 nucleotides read TGTGCCAGCTCCGACAGGGGGCGACTTGATGAAGCTTTCTTT.

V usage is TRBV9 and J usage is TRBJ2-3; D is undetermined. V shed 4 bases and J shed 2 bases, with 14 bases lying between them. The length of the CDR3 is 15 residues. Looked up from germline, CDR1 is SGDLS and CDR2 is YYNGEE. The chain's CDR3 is CASSFYGGTTDTQYF. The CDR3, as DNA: TGTGCCAGCAGCTTTTACGGCGGTACCACAGATACGCAGTATTTT.

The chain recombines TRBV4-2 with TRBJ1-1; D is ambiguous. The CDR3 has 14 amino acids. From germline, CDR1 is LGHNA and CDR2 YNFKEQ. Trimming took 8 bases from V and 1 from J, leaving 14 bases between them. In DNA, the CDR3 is TGTGCCAGCCGTTATAAAGGAGCGAACACTGAAGCTTTCTTT. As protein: CASRYKGANTEAFF.

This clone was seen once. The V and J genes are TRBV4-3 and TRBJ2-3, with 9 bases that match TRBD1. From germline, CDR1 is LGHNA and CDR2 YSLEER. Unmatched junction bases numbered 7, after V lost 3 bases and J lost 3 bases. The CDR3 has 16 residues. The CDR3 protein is CASSHTTGGLTDTQYF. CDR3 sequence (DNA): TGCGCCAGCAGCCACACGACAGGGGGTTTGACAGATACGCAGTATTTT.

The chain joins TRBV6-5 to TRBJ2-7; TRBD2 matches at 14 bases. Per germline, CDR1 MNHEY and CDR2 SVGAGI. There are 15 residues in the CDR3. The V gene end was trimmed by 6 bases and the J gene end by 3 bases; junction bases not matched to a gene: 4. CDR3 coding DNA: TGTGCCAGCAGCCGACTAGCGGGAGGGATCTACGAGCAGTACTTC. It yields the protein CASSRLAGGIYEQYF.

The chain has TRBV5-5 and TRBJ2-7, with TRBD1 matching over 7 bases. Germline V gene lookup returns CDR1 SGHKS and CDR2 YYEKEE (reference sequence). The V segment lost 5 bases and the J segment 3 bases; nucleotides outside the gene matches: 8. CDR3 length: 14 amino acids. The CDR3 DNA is TGTGCCAGCAGGCTGGGACAGTCCAGCTACGAGCAGTACTTC. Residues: CASRLGQSSYEQYF.

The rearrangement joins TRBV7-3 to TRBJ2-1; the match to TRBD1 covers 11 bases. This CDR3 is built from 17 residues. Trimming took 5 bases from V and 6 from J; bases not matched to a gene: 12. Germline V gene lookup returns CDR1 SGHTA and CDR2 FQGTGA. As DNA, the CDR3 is TGTGCCAGCAGCCCGAGGGGCGGGACAGGGGGGTCCAATGAGCAGTTCTTC. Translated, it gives CASSPRGGTGGSNEQFF.

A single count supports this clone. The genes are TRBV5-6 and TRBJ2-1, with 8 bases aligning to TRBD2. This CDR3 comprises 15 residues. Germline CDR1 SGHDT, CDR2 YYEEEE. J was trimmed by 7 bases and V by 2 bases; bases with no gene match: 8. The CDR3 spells CASSFFGGAWNEQFF. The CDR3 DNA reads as TGTGCCAGCAGCTTCTTCGGGGGGGCTTGGAATGAGCAGTTCTTC.

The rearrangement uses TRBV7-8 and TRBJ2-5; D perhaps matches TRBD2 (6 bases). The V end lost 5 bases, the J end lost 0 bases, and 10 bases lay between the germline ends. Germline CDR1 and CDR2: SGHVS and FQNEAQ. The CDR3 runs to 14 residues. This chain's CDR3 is CASSGRDYQETQYF. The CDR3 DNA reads TGTGCCAGCAGCGGCCGGGACTACCAAGAGACCCAGTACTTC.

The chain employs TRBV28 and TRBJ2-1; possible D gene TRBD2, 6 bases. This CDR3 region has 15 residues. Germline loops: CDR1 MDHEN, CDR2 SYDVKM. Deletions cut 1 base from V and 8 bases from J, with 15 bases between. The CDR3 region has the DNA TGTGCCAGCAGTTTATCGGCGGGACTTGTCTATGAGCAGTTCTTC. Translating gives CASSLSAGLVYEQFF.

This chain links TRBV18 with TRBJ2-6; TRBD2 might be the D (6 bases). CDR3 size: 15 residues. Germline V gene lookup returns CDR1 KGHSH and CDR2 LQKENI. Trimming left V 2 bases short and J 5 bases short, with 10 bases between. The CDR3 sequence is CASSPVGDWANVLTF. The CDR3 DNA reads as TGTGCCAGCTCACCAGTCGGGGACTGGGCCAACGTCCTGACTTTC. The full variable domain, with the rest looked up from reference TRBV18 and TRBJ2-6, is NAGVMQNPRHLVRRRGQEARLRCSPMKGHSHVYWYRQLPEEGLKFMVYLQKENIIDESGMPKERFSAEFPKEGPSILRIQQVVRGDSAAYFCASSPVGDWANVLTFGAGSRLTVL.

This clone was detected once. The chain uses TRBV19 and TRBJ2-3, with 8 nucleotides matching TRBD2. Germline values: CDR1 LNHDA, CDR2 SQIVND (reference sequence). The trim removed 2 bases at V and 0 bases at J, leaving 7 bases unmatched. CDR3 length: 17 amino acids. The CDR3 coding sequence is TGTGCCAGTAGTATAATTAGCGGGGCCTCTAGCACAGATACGCAGTATTTT. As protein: CASSIISGASSTDTQYF.

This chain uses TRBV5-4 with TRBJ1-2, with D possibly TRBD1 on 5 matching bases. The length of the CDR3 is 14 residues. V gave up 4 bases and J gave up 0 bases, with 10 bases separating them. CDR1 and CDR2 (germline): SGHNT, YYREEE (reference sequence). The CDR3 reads CASSAGLANYGYTF. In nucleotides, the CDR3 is TGTGCCAGCAGCGCGGGACTGGCTAACTATGGCTACACCTTC.

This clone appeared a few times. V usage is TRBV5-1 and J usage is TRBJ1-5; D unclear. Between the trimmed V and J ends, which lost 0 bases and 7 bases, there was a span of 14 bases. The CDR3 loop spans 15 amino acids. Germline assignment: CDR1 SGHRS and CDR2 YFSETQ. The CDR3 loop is CASSLGLGDTQPQHF. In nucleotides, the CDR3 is TGCGCCAGCAGCTTGGGGTTGGGCGACACCCAGCCCCAGCATTTT.

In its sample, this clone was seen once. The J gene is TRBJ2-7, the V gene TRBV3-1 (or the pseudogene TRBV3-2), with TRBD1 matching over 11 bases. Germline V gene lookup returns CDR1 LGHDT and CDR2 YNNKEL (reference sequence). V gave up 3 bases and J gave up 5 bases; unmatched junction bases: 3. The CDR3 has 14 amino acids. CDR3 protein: CASSHGTGGHEQYF. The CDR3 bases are TGTGCCAGCAGCCATGGGACAGGGGGGCACGAGCAGTACTTC.

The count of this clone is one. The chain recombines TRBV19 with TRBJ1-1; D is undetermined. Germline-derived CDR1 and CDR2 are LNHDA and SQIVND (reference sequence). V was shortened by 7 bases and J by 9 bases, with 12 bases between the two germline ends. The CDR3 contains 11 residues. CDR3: CASILGSKAFF. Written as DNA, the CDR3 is TGTGCCAGTATTCTGGGCAGTAAAGCTTTCTTT.

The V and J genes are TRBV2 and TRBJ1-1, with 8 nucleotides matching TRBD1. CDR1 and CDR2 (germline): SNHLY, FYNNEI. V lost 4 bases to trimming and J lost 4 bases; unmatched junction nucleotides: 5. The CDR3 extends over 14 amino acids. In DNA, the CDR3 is TGTGCCAGCAGTGGGCAGGGGGCGTTCACTGAAGCTTTCTTT. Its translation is CASSGQGAFTEAFF.

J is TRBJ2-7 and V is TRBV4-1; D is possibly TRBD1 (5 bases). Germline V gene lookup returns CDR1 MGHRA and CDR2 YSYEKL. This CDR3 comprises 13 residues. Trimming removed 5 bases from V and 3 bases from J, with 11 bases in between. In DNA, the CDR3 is TGCGCCAGCAGCGAGAATCAGGGCTACGAGCAGTACTTC. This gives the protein CASSENQGYEQYF.